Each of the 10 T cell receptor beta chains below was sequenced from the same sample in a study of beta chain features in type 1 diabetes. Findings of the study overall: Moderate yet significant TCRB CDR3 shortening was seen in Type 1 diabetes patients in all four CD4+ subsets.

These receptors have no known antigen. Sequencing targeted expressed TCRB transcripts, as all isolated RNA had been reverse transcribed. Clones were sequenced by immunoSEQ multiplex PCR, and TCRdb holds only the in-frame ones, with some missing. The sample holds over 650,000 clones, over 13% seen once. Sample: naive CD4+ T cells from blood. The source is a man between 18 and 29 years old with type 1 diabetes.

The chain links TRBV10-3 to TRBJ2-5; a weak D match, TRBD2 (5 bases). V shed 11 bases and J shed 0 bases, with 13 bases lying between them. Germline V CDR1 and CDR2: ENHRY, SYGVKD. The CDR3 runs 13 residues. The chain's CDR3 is CASGTGYQETQYF. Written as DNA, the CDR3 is TGTGCCTCGGGAACGGGGTACCAAGAGACCCAGTACTTC.

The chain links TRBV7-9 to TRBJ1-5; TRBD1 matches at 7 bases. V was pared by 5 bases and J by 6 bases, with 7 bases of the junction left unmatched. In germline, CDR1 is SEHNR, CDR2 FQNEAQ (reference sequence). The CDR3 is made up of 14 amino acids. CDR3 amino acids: CASSRGGGGQPQHF. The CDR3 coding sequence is TGTGCCAGCAGCCGAGGGGGCGGAGGTCAGCCCCAGCATTTT.

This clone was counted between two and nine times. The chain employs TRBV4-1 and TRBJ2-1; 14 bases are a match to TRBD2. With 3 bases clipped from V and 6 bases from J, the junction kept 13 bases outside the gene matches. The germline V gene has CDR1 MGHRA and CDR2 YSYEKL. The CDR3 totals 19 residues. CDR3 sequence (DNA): TGCGCCAGCAGCCACAGAATGGGGACTAGCGGGGGAATAACCAATGAGCAGTTCTTC. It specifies CASSHRMGTSGGITNEQFF.

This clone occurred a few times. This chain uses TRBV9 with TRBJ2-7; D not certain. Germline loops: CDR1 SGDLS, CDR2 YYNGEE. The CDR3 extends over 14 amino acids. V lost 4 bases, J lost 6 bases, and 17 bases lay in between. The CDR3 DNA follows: TGTGCCAGCAGCTCCCGTAGTACGGCCCTCGAGCAGTACTTC. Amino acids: CASSSRSTALEQYF.

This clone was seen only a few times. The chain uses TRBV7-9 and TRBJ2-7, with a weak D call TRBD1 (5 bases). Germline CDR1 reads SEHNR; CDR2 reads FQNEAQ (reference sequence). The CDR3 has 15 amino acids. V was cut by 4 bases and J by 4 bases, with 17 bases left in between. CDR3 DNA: TGTGCCAGCAGCTCGATCGGGCAGGGATGGTACGAGCAGTACTTC. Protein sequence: CASSSIGQGWYEQYF.

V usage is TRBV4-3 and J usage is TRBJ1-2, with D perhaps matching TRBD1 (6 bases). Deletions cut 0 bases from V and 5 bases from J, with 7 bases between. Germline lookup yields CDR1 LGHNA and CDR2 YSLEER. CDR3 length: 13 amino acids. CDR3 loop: CASSQEGGYGYTF. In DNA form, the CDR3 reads TGCGCCAGCAGCCAAGAAGGGGGGTATGGCTACACCTTC.

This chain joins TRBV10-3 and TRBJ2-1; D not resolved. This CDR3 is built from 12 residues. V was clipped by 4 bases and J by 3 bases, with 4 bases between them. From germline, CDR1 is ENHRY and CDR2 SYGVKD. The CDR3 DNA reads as TGTGCCATCAGTGTTGGCTACAATGAGCAGTTCTTC. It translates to CAISVGYNEQFF.

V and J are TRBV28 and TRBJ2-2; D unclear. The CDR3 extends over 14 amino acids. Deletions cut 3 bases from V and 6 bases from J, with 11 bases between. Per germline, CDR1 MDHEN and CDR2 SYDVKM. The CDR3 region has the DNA TGTGCCAGCAGTTTCTCAAGACTCCCCGGGGAGCTGTTTTTT. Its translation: CASSFSRLPGELFF.

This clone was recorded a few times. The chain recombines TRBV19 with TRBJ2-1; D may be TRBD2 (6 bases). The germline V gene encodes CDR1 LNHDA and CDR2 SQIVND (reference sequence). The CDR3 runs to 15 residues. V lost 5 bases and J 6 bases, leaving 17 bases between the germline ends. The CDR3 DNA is TGTGCCAGTAGTGCAGGGCGGGGCTGGTCCAATGAGCAGTTCTTC. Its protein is CASSAGRGWSNEQFF.

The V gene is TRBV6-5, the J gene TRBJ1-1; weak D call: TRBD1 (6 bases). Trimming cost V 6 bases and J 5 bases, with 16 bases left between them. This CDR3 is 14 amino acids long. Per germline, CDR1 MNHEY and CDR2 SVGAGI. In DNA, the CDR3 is TGTGCCAGCAGCCGTACAGGGTTCGGAACTGAAGCTTTCTTT. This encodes CASSRTGFGTEAFF.